Below, one T cell receptor beta chain is given with its context. This record comes from a study of blood T cell repertoires in COVID-19. Trimming cost V 0 bases and J 8 bases; bases outside gene matches: 5. This CDR3 spans 16 amino acids. CDR1 is SGHRS, CDR2 YFSETQ, per germline. Original handling: Reference gene primer amplification in the assay estimated nucleated cell counts. Here immunoSEQ multiplex PCR was the method, and the copy in TCRdb shows in-frame clones only, minus some. The V and J calls and clone size are taken from that table; D and trimming were inferred from the DNA. Here the sample spans about 670,000 clones, 70% to 90% being singletons.

Sequencing was done on a sample of peripheral blood. The rearrangement uses TRBV5-1 and TRBJ2-1; 13 bases match TRBD2. This TCR derives from a woman in her late teens or twenties with acute or convalescent COVID-19. The CDR3 nucleotides read TGCGCCAGCAGCTTGGGACTAGCGGGGGGTTTGGATGAGCAGTTCTTC. Its translation: CASSLGLAGGLDEQFF. Based on the CDR3 plus reference TRBV5-1 and TRBJ2-1, the full variable domain is KAGVTQTPRYLIKTRGQQVTLSCSPISGHRSVSWYQQTPGQGLQFLFEYFSETQRNKGNFPGRFSGRQFSNSRSEMNVSTLELGDSALYLCASSLGLAGGLDEQFFGPGTRLTVL.